The 18 T cell receptor beta chains listed next were all sequenced from one sample in a study of blood T cell repertoires in COVID-19. Some clones are missing from TCRdb's copy, which holds only in-frame ones; the method was immunoSEQ multiplex PCR. The sample lists about 410,000 clones, about nine tenths seen once, with less than 2% in the top ten. The sample comprised PBMCs or T cells enriched from blood (not recorded which). These receptors were obtained from a woman aged 25 to 39 who had recovered from COVID-19.

The chain has TRBV6-1 and TRBJ2-2; 8 nucleotides align to TRBD2. The germline gives CDR1 MNHNS, CDR2 SASEGT. V lost 3 bases to trimming and J lost 6 bases; unmatched junction nucleotides: 15. The CDR3 has 18 amino acids. The CDR3 DNA reads as TGTGCCAGCAGTGACGGCGTGACGGGAGGGCCTCGGGCCGGGGAGCTGTTTTTT. The encoded protein is CASSDGVTGGPRAGELFF.

The V and J genes are TRBV7-3 and TRBJ2-3; tentatively, D is TRBD1 (6 bases). CDR3 length equals 18 residues. Trimming stripped 6 bases from V and 2 bases from J, with 24 bases between. Germline lookup yields CDR1 SGHTA and CDR2 FQGTGA. For the CDR3, the DNA is TGTGCCAGCAGACCCGACAGGTTTGATCCCGTGTACACAGATACGCAGTATTTT. Translation: CASRPDRFDPVYTDTQYF.

The chain carries TRBV12-3 or TRBV12-4 and TRBJ2-1; a weak D match, TRBD1 (5 bases). The length of the CDR3 is 12 residues. Trimming removed 6 bases from V and 12 bases from J, with 15 bases in between. CDR3 region: CASSRSTVRQFF. CDR3 DNA: TGTGCCAGCAGCCGTTCGACAGTGAGGCAGTTCTTC.

The DNA of the CDR3 is TGCGCCAGCAGCTTGGGACAGGCGGTGATGGAGACCCAGTACTTC. Translated: CASSLGQAVMETQYF. The chain uses TRBV5-1 and TRBJ2-5; possible D gene TRBD1, 6 bases. The CDR3 contains 15 residues. The ends were cut back, 0 bases at V and 5 bases at J, with 14 bases in the middle. Germline V gene lookup returns CDR1 SGHRS and CDR2 YFSETQ.

The CDR3 here is CASSDYSDTQYF. CDR3 coding DNA: TGTGCCAGCAGCGATTACTCGGATACGCAGTATTTT. The rearrangement uses TRBV2 and TRBJ2-3; D unresolved. V was clipped by 6 bases and J by 6 bases, with 10 bases between them. This CDR3 has 12 residues. The V gene's germline CDR1 is SNHLY and CDR2 FYNNEI.

The J gene is TRBJ2-3, the V gene TRBV11-3; 16 bases are a match to TRBD2. The CDR3 consists of 18 residues. Germline V gene data show CDR1 as SGHNT and CDR2 as YENEEA. With V trimmed by 2 bases and J by 7 bases, 9 bases remained unmatched. CDR3 nucleotide sequence: TGTGCCAGCAGCTTACGTTCGGGACTAGCGGGGGGGCCAAATACGCAGTATTTT. Translating it yields CASSLRSGLAGGPNTQYF.

Worth noting for this clone: Germline and junction disagree at one end, which may indicate a read error. The CDR3 DNA follows: TGTGCCAGCAGCCGGGGGTGGTGGCAAGACTTC. It codes for CASSRGWWQDF. This sequence joins TRBV12-3 or TRBV12-4 and TRBJ1-2; D may be TRBD1 (5 bases). This CDR3 has 11 amino acids.

V is TRBV19 and J is TRBJ2-7; 8 bases map to TRBD2. CDR1 and CDR2 from the germline V gene are LNHDA and SQIVND (reference sequence). This CDR3 region has 14 residues. The V and J ends lost 5 bases and 0 bases, in that order; junction bases with no gene match: 3. The CDR3 protein is CASSRGGYSYEQYF. For the CDR3, the DNA is TGTGCCAGTAGTCGCGGGGGGTACTCCTACGAGCAGTACTTC.

Comments on this clone: Other DNA sequences of this sample code for an identical CDR3. The chain has TRBV5-1 and TRBJ1-2; TRBD1 matches 7 bases. The germline gives CDR1 SGHRS, CDR2 YFSETQ. The V gene end was trimmed by 0 bases and the J gene end by 4 bases; junction bases not matched to a gene: 3. CDR3 length: 14 residues. CDR3 sequence: CASSLGQGGYGYTF. The CDR3, as DNA: TGCGCCAGCAGCTTGGGCCAGGGGGGCTATGGCTACACCTTC.

The J gene is TRBJ1-1, the V gene TRBV28, with D hard to call. The CDR3 is 14 residues long. Trimming stripped 2 bases from V and 2 bases from J, with 9 bases between. The germline V gene encodes CDR1 MDHEN and CDR2 SYDVKM. The CDR3 sequence is CASSLPGSNTEAFF. In DNA form, the CDR3 reads TGTGCCAGCAGTTTACCGGGGTCAAACACTGAAGCTTTCTTT.

The chain recombines TRBV5-1 with TRBJ1-3; TRBD1 aligns across 7 bases. CDR3 length: 17 residues. After removal of 4 bases from V and 0 bases from J, the junction contained 10 bases not matched to a gene. Germline loops: CDR1 SGHRS, CDR2 YFSETQ. CDR3 loop: CASSLLFTGASGNTIYF. The CDR3 nucleotides are TGCGCCAGCAGCCTTCTCTTTACAGGGGCCTCTGGAAACACCATATATTTT. Complete variable domain (other parts from reference TRBV5-1 and TRBJ1-3): KAGVTQTPRYLIKTRGQQVTLSCSPISGHRSVSWYQQTPGQGLQFLFEYFSETQRNKGNFPGRFSGRQFSNSRSEMNVSTLELGDSALYLCASSLLFTGASGNTIYFGEGSWLTVV.

The rearrangement uses TRBV5-4 and TRBJ1-1; D is perhaps TRBD1 (6 bases). The CDR3 runs 14 residues. V lost 3 bases and J 6 bases, leaving 15 bases between the germline ends. Germline CDR1 reads SGHNT; CDR2 reads YYREEE (reference sequence). Here the CDR3 DNA reads TGTGCCAGCAGCTCAAAGGGGGATATAGCTGAAGCTTTCTTT. This translates into CASSSKGDIAEAFF.

A word on this clone: This same CDR3 is encoded by further DNA sequences in the sample. This chain connects TRBV4-3 to TRBJ1-6; D perhaps matches TRBD1 (6 bases). The V end was cut by 0 bases, the J end by 3 bases, with 9 bases between. Germline lookup yields CDR1 LGHNA and CDR2 YSLEER. The CDR3 sequence is 16 residues long. CDR3 in amino acids: CASSQDLGGYNSPLHF. The CDR3 DNA reads TGCGCCAGCAGCCAAGATTTAGGGGGCTATAATTCACCCCTCCACTTT.

This clone appeared a single time. The chain uses TRBV7-3 and TRBJ1-1, with 8 bases matching TRBD1. The CDR3 runs 13 residues. Unmatched junction bases numbered 3, after V lost 3 bases and J lost 6 bases. In germline, CDR1 is SGHTA, CDR2 FQGTGA. DNA for the CDR3: TGTGCCAGCAGCTTTCAGGGGGCCGCTGAAGCTTTCTTT. Residues: CASSFQGAAEAFF.

This chain uses TRBV14 with TRBJ1-5; D gene unclear. V lost 4 bases to trimming and J lost 6 bases, with 16 bases between them. This CDR3 has 15 amino acids. CDR1 is SGHDN and CDR2 is FVKESK in the germline V gene. CDR3 DNA: TGTGCCAGCAGCCCAATGGGAGGGAGGACTCAGCCCCAGCATTTT. Protein: CASSPMGGRTQPQHF. The whole variable domain, filled in from reference TRBV14 and TRBJ1-5, reads EAGVTQFPSHSVIEKGQTVTLRCDPISGHDNLYWYRRVMGKEIKFLLHFVKESKQDESGMPNNRFLAERTGGTYSTLKVQPAELEDSGVYFCASSPMGGRTQPQHFGDGTRLSIL.

The chain joins TRBV11-2 to TRBJ2-7; 11 nucleotides align to TRBD2. CDR1 SGHAT and CDR2 FQNNGV come from the germline V gene. V was pared by 6 bases and J by 7 bases, with 23 bases of the junction left unmatched. The CDR3 contains 19 residues. CDR3 in amino acids: CASSFTQGIGLAGLREQYF. In nucleotides, the CDR3 is TGTGCCAGCAGTTTCACGCAGGGAATAGGACTAGCGGGCCTAAGGGAGCAGTACTTC.

The V and J genes are TRBV30 and TRBJ1-2; D ambiguous. The CDR3 consists of 12 residues. Trimming pared 2 bases from V and 4 bases from J, leaving 8 bases between. Germline V lookup: CDR1 GTSNPN, CDR2 SVGIG (reference sequence). The CDR3 loop reads CAWSLRAYGYTF. CDR3 coding DNA: TGTGCCTGGAGTCTCCGAGCCTATGGCTACACCTTC.

This chain joins TRBV7-2 and TRBJ2-7; 10 nucleotides match TRBD2. This CDR3 is built from 16 residues. Looked up from germline, CDR1 is SGHTA and CDR2 is FQGNSA. V was clipped by 3 bases and J by 0 bases; unmatched bases: 5. CDR3 in amino acids: CASSFVRLAGSYEQYF. CDR3 DNA sequence: TGTGCCAGCAGCTTTGTGAGACTAGCGGGCTCCTACGAGCAGTACTTC.